Shown below are 21 T cell receptor beta chains from a single sample sequenced in a study of blood T cell repertoires in COVID-19. Clones were sequenced by immunoSEQ multiplex PCR, and TCRdb holds only the in-frame ones, with some missing. Among 230,000 or so clones listed, approximately 82% were seen once. Input material: peripheral blood. All receptors derive from a woman aged 40 to 50 who had recovered from COVID-19.

V gene TRBV12-3 or TRBV12-4 combines with J gene TRBJ1-3, with TRBD1 matching 7 bases. CDR3 length: 12 amino acids. V trimming: 0 bases; J trimming: 15 bases; junction bases outside the gene matches: 5. In DNA form, the CDR3 reads TGTGCCAGCAGTTTAGCCGACAGGGTAGAATATTTT. Translation gives CASSLADRVEYF.

The chain carries TRBV4-1 and TRBJ1-1; a weak D match, TRBD1 (6 bases). CDR3 length equals 12 residues. Trimming took off 4 bases at V and 5 bases at J, with 8 bases between the two ends. Germline-derived CDR1 and CDR2 are MGHRA and YSYEKL. The DNA for the CDR3 is TGCGCCAGCAGCCGTACAGGGACTGAAGCTTTCTTT. It encodes CASSRTGTEAFF.

The chain couples TRBV19 to TRBJ2-1, with a possible D match to TRBD2 (5 bases). Germline V gene lookup returns CDR1 LNHDA and CDR2 SQIVND (reference sequence). CDR3 length equals 13 residues. Trimming shortened V by 3 bases and J by 6 bases, and 9 bases separated the two germline ends. The CDR3 DNA sequence: TGTGCCAGTAGTATTGCGGGTCCCAATGAGCAGTTCTTC. Residues: CASSIAGPNEQFF.

The chain uses TRBV4-3 and TRBJ1-2; 12 bases fit TRBD1. In germline, CDR1 is LGHNA, CDR2 YSLEER. Trimming cost V 4 bases and J 8 bases; bases outside gene matches: 11. CDR3 size: 16 residues. The CDR3 coding sequence is TGCGCCAGCAGCCGAGTGAGGGGGACAGGGGGCTTGGGCTACACCTTC. It specifies CASSRVRGTGGLGYTF.

V gene TRBV19 combines with J gene TRBJ1-6, with 9 bases lining up with TRBD1. Germline lookup yields CDR1 LNHDA and CDR2 SQIVND (reference sequence). The CDR3 totals 15 residues. J was trimmed by 9 bases and V by 7 bases; bases with no gene match: 10. The CDR3 protein is CASTQTGGISSPLHF. Written as DNA, the CDR3 is TGTGCCAGTACCCAGACAGGGGGTATCAGTTCACCCCTCCACTTT.

The chain joins TRBV18 to TRBJ2-7; 7 bases agree with TRBD1. Germline-derived CDR1 and CDR2 are KGHSH and LQKENI. The CDR3 is made up of 15 amino acids. J gave up 5 bases and V 2 bases, and 9 bases lay outside the gene matches. The chain's CDR3 is CASSPAGTATNEQYF. The CDR3 coding sequence is TGTGCCAGCTCACCAGCCGGGACAGCTACTAACGAGCAGTACTTC.

V usage is TRBV5-1 and J usage is TRBJ2-3, with a weak D call TRBD2 (7 bases). The CDR3 sequence is 16 residues long. CDR1 SGHRS and CDR2 YFSETQ come from the germline V gene. The germline V and J ends were trimmed by 4 bases and 1 base, with 16 bases remaining between them. The CDR3 sequence: CASSLGGHVRTDTQYF. CDR3 DNA sequence: TGCGCCAGCAGCCTGGGGGGGCACGTTCGCACAGATACGCAGTATTTT. The full variable domain, with the rest looked up from reference TRBV5-1 and TRBJ2-3, is KAGVTQTPRYLIKTRGQQVTLSCSPISGHRSVSWYQQTPGQGLQFLFEYFSETQRNKGNFPGRFSGRQFSNSRSEMNVSTLELGDSALYLCASSLGGHVRTDTQYFGPGTRLTVL.

The rearrangement uses TRBV2 and TRBJ2-1; TRBD2 matches at 10 bases. V trimming: 4 bases; J trimming: 6 bases; junction bases outside the gene matches: 6. The CDR3 length is 15 residues. The germline CDR1 and CDR2 sequences are SNHLY and FYNNEI. The CDR3 DNA reads TGTGCCAGCAGTGGGGCAGCGGGGGGGCCCAATGAGCAGTTCTTC. Translated: CASSGAAGGPNEQFF.

This clone has a handful of counts. The chain combines TRBV4-2 with TRBJ2-7, with 9 bases matching TRBD2. This CDR3 has 16 amino acids. V dropped 0 bases and J dropped 1; count of bases not matched to a gene: 4. Germline CDR1 and CDR2: LGHNA and YNFKEQ. The CDR3 nucleotides are TGTGCCAGCAGCCAAGAAGGCGGGAGGGGATCCTACGAGCAGTACTTC. Translated, it gives CASSQEGGRGSYEQYF.

The rearrangement joins TRBV10-3 to TRBJ2-3; 11 nucleotides agree with TRBD2. The germline CDR1 and CDR2 sequences are ENHRY and SYGVKD. This CDR3 spans 17 amino acids. With V trimmed by 0 bases and J by 2 bases, 4 bases remained unmatched. This CDR3 reads CAISESASGGNTDTQYF. The DNA for the CDR3 is TGTGCCATCAGTGAGTCGGCTAGCGGGGGGAACACAGATACGCAGTATTTT.

This chain links TRBV18 with TRBJ1-3, with D possibly being TRBD1 (5 bases). This CDR3 is built from 14 residues. The germline V and J ends were trimmed by 2 bases and 9 bases, with 14 bases remaining between them. Per the germline V gene, CDR1 is KGHSH and CDR2 is LQKENI. The CDR3: CASSPSGGFGTIYF. DNA of the CDR3: TGTGCCAGCTCACCATCGGGGGGTTTCGGCACCATATATTTT. The full variable domain, rest sourced from reference TRBV18 and TRBJ1-3, is NAGVMQNPRHLVRRRGQEARLRCSPMKGHSHVYWYRQLPEEGLKFMVYLQKENIIDESGMPKERFSAEFPKEGPSILRIQQVVRGDSAAYFCASSPSGGFGTIYFGEGSWLTVV.

The chain combines TRBV10-3 with TRBJ2-5, with 8 bases fitting TRBD2. The CDR3 contains 16 residues. V dropped 5 bases and J dropped 5; count of bases not matched to a gene: 13. CDR1 ENHRY and CDR2 SYGVKD come from the germline V gene. DNA for the CDR3: TGTGCCATCAGTTCTCTCGGCAGCGGGGGACGGGAGACCCAGTACTTC. Translating it yields CAISSLGSGGRETQYF.

The chain links TRBV4-1 to TRBJ2-2; D is perhaps TRBD2 (7 bases). Trimming pared 0 bases from V and 2 bases from J, leaving 16 bases between. The CDR3 consists of 18 residues. Looked up from germline, CDR1 is MGHRA and CDR2 is YSYEKL. The CDR3 reads CASSQDATGGGNTGELFF. The CDR3, as DNA: TGCGCCAGCAGCCAAGATGCTACGGGGGGCGGCAACACCGGGGAGCTGTTTTTT.

J is TRBJ2-1 and V is TRBV11-3; D is possibly TRBD2 (6 bases). Trimming removed 2 bases at V and 8 bases at J, with 13 bases between. The germline V gene has CDR1 SGHNT and CDR2 YENEEA. The CDR3 sequence is 14 residues long. CDR3 amino acids: CASSLLRTNDEQFF. The CDR3 nucleotides read TGTGCCAGCAGCTTATTACGGACTAACGATGAGCAGTTCTTC.

The chain recombines TRBV5-5 with TRBJ2-1; no definite D call. The germline V and J ends were trimmed by 2 bases and 8 bases, with 8 bases remaining between them. The CDR3 is 12 residues long. Germline-derived CDR1 and CDR2 are SGHKS and YYEKEE (reference sequence). This chain's CDR3 is CASSFGGDEQFF. The CDR3 coding sequence is TGTGCCAGCAGCTTCGGCGGAGATGAGCAGTTCTTC.

This chain joins TRBV6-5 and TRBJ1-1, with D maybe TRBD1 (6 bases). The CDR3 loop spans 15 amino acids. V lost 10 bases and J 4 bases, leaving 22 bases between the germline ends. Germline V gene data show CDR1 as MNHEY and CDR2 as SVGAGI. Here the CDR3 reads CATGGGGAPGTEAFF. The CDR3 region has the DNA TGTGCCACCGGGGGCGGGGGGGCGCCGGGCACTGAAGCTTTCTTT.

This clone was observed a few times. The chain carries TRBV14 and TRBJ1-1; weak D call: TRBD1 (5 bases). V was trimmed by 4 bases and J by 1 base, leaving 19 bases between them. Germline values: CDR1 SGHDN, CDR2 FVKESK. The CDR3 spans 17 residues. The CDR3 spells CASSRGTLGRRNTEAFF. The CDR3 nucleotides read TGTGCCAGCAGCCGTGGGACTTTAGGACGCCGGAACACTGAAGCTTTCTTT.

V and J are TRBV11-2 and TRBJ1-5; D not resolved. This CDR3 is built from 14 residues. V was trimmed by 5 bases and J by 0 bases, leaving 8 bases between them. CDR1 and CDR2 from the germline V gene are SGHAT and FQNNGV. CDR3 protein: CASSPSDSNQPQHF. CDR3 nucleotides: TGTGCCAGCAGCCCCAGTGATAGCAATCAGCCCCAGCATTTT.

This clone was found a few times. The V and J genes are TRBV5-1 and TRBJ2-5; D uncertain. Germline V gives CDR1 SGHRS, CDR2 YFSETQ. V lost 0 bases and J 5 bases, leaving 14 bases between the germline ends. CDR3 length: 15 amino acids. The CDR3 region is CASSLEGRMAETQYF. The DNA of the CDR3 is TGCGCCAGCAGCTTGGAAGGCAGGATGGCGGAGACCCAGTACTTC. Complete variable domain (other parts from reference TRBV5-1 and TRBJ2-5): KAGVTQTPRYLIKTRGQQVTLSCSPISGHRSVSWYQQTPGQGLQFLFEYFSETQRNKGNFPGRFSGRQFSNSRSEMNVSTLELGDSALYLCASSLEGRMAETQYFGPGTRLLVL.

This chain joins TRBV5-1 and TRBJ2-1; weak D call: TRBD2 (5 bases). V was clipped by 0 bases and J by 4 bases, with 11 bases between them. CDR1 and CDR2 from the germline V gene are SGHRS and YFSETQ. The CDR3 extends over 15 amino acids. The CDR3 nucleotides read TGCGCCAGCAGCTTGGTGGGGAGCCTATACAATGAGCAGTTCTTC. Translation: CASSLVGSLYNEQFF.

The chain couples TRBV19 to TRBJ1-4; a weak D match, TRBD1 (5 bases). The V and J ends lost 2 bases and 3 bases respectively, with 7 bases between them. The CDR3 extends over 14 amino acids. CDR1 and CDR2 (germline): LNHDA, SQIVND (reference sequence). This chain's CDR3 is CASSIWGANEKLFF. CDR3 nucleotide sequence: TGTGCCAGTAGTATATGGGGGGCTAATGAAAAACTGTTTTTT.